The 4 T cell receptor beta chains given below trace back to one sample, sequenced in a study of CD8 T cells in Susac syndrome. RNA was extracted with the RNeasy kit, and a quantity of about 0.5 to 1 ug was reverse transcribed using random hexamers. TCRdb ran MiXCR on the immunoSEQ multiplex PCR reads and lists one entry per CDR3 protein. The data contain roughly 400,000 distinct CDR3 sequences, roughly 85% of them singletons. What was sequenced was CD8+ T cells from PBMCs. The receptors were gathered from a human donor with multiple sclerosis.

In DNA form, the CDR3 reads TGTGCCAGCTGCCCTCTAGCGGGACCCACAGATACGCAGTATTTT. Its protein is CASCPLAGPTDTQYF. The chain recombines TRBV27 with TRBJ2-3; 9 nucleotides line up with TRBD2. V shed 8 bases and J 2 bases; nucleotides not matched to a gene: 8. Germline V gene lookup returns CDR1 MNHEY and CDR2 SMNVEV (reference sequence). The length of the CDR3 is 15 residues.

This chain joins TRBV28 and TRBJ2-7; D possibly uses TRBD1 or TRBD2 (6 bases each). V lost 6 bases and J 3 bases, leaving 21 bases between the germline ends. The V gene's germline CDR1 is MDHEN and CDR2 SYDVKM. CDR3 length equals 16 residues. The CDR3 is CASSSLGGGSGYEQYF. DNA for the CDR3: TGTGCCAGCAGCTCGCTCGGGGGCGGAAGTGGCTACGAGCAGTACTTC.

The chain joins TRBV19 to TRBJ1-4; TRBD1 is a possible D gene (5 bases). V shed 3 bases and J shed 0 bases, with 17 bases lying between them. CDR1 is LNHDA and CDR2 is SQIVND in the germline V gene (reference sequence). This CDR3 spans 18 amino acids. The CDR3 DNA reads TGTGCCAGTAGTATTGGCCAGGGAATATACTCAACTAATGAAAAACTGTTTTTT. Amino acids: CASSIGQGIYSTNEKLFF.

The genes are TRBV19 and TRBJ2-1; D is possibly TRBD2 (5 bases). Deletions cut 8 bases from V and 3 bases from J, with 20 bases between. The CDR3 contains 16 residues. The germline V gene has CDR1 LNHDA and CDR2 SQIVND (reference sequence). CDR3 nucleotides: TGTGCCAGTTATATATCTCCTAGCTCTGACTACAATGAGCAGTTCTTC. This codes for CASYISPSSDYNEQFF.